This T cell receptor (beta chain) appears in the sequencing data of a study of blood T cell repertoires in COVID-19. Turning to the study itself: Both acute and convalescent COVID-19 samples were obtained from the United States, Italy and Spain.

Trimming took 8 bases from V and 4 from J, leaving 12 bases between them. The CDR3 is 13 amino acids. Per the study methods: For nucleated cells, counts were estimated from reference gene primer amplification. Profiled with immunoSEQ multiplex PCR; TCRdb holds only in-frame clones, not every one. V, J and clone size are taken as reported in that table, and D and trimming were inferred from the DNA itself. The profile shows a few hundred thousand clones, roughly 85% of them singletons. This clone was seen a handful of times. This chain joins TRBV12-3 or TRBV12-4 and TRBJ1-5; D gene unclear. Sequenced: peripheral blood. The TCR sequence derives from a human donor in a cohort sampled during active COVID-19. CDR3 nucleotide sequence: TGTGCCAGCGCGGGGAATAGTAATCAGCCCCAGCATTTT. Translating gives CASAGNSNQPQHF.